This record concerns one TCR beta chain sequence. Its specific antigen is unknown. No per-base quality is available; no much larger clone lies one base away. The data belong to a study of blood T cell repertoires in COVID-19 (dated by TCRdb to between 2020 and 2021). In the study overall: Samples from collaborators originated in the United States, Italy and Spain and spanned both the acute and convalescent phases of COVID-19. The material from the prospective study consisted of cDNA or gDNA derived from T cells, B-cell-depleted T cells, or PBMCs. Deeply sampled blood TCRbeta repertoires from subjects exposed to, actively infected with, or recovered from COVID-19 were included in the dataset. A freely available public database, intended as a resource for researchers studying the immune response to SARS-CoV-2, is where the repertoires were released. Samples came from the ongoing ImmuneRACE study (first 160 participants) plus 1,254 subjects from 6 global collaborators. The sample metadata nearly always contained a de-identified subject ID, COVID-19 status, age in years and sex. Where available, HLA class I and class II types were obtained from metadata supplied by the sample provider rather than from assay-based typing. Broader findings and caveats from the paper: Clinical and demographic metadata were provided uncurated, with the amount varying by source and participant.

The immunoSEQ Assay, a bias-controlled multiplex PCR, was used to amplify TCRbeta CDR3 regions from genomic DNA. From the authors' description of their analysis: Within the assay, amplification of reference gene primers was used to estimate how many nucleated cells each sample contained. To quantify the absolute abundance of each unique TCRbeta CDR3 rearrangement, sequence reads were collapsed and filtered. For each sample, productive Simpson clonality was calculated as the square root of Simpson's diversity index over productive rearrangements. The table was pulled from immuneACCESS by TCRdb, which kept in-frame rearrangements only. Such tables lose some clones; where checked, under half of the loss comes from unresolved V genes, and the rest has no known cause. The DNA was the basis for D and trimming; V, J and clone size are from that table. For this sample the table gives just under 55,000 clones, of which roughly four fifths were detected only once. The ten largest account for 1.5% to 2% of the sample.

Collaborating institutions collected whole blood in K2EDTA tubes following their own protocols. For TCRbeta analysis, collaborators shipped samples in one of three forms: frozen whole blood, isolated PBMCs, or DNA extracted from either of those sample types. For CDR1 and CDR2, the germline V gene lists SGHTA and FQGTGA. From the cysteine through the phenylalanine, the CDR3 covers 16 amino acids. Only the CDR3 region is kept as DNA, spanning 48 bases read in frame from base 1. Relative to germline, V is 0 bases shorter and J is 1 base shorter, with 9 bases between their ends. The sequence joins TRBV7-3 to TRBJ2-2; 6 matching bases give a weak D call of TRBD2. The sequencing sample was made of peripheral blood. This sequence originates from a woman aged 55-70 years with acute or convalescent COVID-19. The DNA sequence follows: TGTGCCAGCAGCTTAACTGGAGGGTTGAACACCGGGGAGCTGTTTTTT. Translated, this gives CASSLTGGLNTGELFF.